This TCR beta chain is drawn from a study of shared clonotypes between healthy human individuals. With respect to this clone: Its antigen is undetermined.

Study outcomes and limitations: Naive subsets generally had larger estimated richness than memory subsets.

Deep-level assay runs were performed. Data came from immunoSEQ multiplex PCR; TCRdb stores just in-frame clones and leaves some out. Of around 2,000,000 clones in the sample, about 95% were seen once. Cells designated naive CD8 were CD45RO-negative and were positively selected for CCR7, with terminally differentiated effector memory CD45RA+ cells excluded. The CDR3 contains 15 residues. With 6 bases clipped from V and 5 bases from J, the junction kept 9 bases outside the gene matches. The germline CDR1 and CDR2 sequences are SNHLY and FYNNEI. The source of this sequence is a man between 18 and 35 years old in good health. Material for sequencing was naive CD8+ T cells sorted from blood. J is TRBJ2-5 and V is TRBV2; 10 bases are a match to TRBD2. CDR3 in DNA: TGTGCCAGCAGCGGGACTAGCGAAGGGAGGGAGACCCAGTACTTC. This codes for CASSGTSEGRETQYF.